This T cell receptor beta chain was captured in a study of control samples from healthy donors and cancer patients. The table came from immunoSEQ multiplex PCR; TCRdb's copy has only in-frame clones and leaves some out. Among approximately 89,000 clones listed, approximately 87% were seen once. Trimming cost V 3 bases and J 6 bases, with 19 bases left between them. In germline, CDR1 is LNHDA, CDR2 SQIVND (reference sequence). This CDR3 has 16 residues. The sequencing sample was made of blood. The genes are TRBV19 and TRBJ2-3; D call uncertain. This TCR was sampled from a woman between 35 and 50 years old in good health. The CDR3 sequence is CASSINTPEVTDTQYF. The CDR3 DNA follows: TGTGCCAGTAGTATTAATACGCCAGAGGTGACGGATACGCAGTATTTT.